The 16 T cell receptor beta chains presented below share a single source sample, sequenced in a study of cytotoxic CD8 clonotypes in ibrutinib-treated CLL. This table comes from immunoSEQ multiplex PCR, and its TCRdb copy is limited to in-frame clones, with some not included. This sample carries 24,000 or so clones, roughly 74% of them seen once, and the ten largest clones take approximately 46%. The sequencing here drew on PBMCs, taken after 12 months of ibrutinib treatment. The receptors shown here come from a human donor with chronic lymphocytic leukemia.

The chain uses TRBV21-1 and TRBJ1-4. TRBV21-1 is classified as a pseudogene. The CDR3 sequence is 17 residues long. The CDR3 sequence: CASEPERERRTNEKLFF. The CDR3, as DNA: TGTGCCAGCGAGCCTGAGAGGGAAAGGAGGACTAATGAAAAACTGTTTTTT.

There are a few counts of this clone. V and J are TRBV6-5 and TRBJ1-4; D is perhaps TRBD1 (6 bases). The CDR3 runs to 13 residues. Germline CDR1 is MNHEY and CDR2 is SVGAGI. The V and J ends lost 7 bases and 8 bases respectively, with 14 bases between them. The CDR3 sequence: CASKRHRDEKLFF. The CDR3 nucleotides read TGTGCCAGCAAACGTCACAGGGACGAAAAACTGTTTTTT.

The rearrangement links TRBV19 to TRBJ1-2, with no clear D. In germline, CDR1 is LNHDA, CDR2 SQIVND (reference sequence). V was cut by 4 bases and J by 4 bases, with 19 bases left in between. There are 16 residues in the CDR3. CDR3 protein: CASSKGRIGWGYGYTF. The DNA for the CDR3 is TGTGCCAGTAGTAAGGGCCGTATTGGTTGGGGCTATGGCTACACCTTC.

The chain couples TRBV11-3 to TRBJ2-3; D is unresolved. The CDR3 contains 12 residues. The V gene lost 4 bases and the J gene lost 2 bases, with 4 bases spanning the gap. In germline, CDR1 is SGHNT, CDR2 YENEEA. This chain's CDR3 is CASSSNTDTQYF. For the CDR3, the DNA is TGTGCCAGCAGCTCGAACACAGATACGCAGTATTTT.

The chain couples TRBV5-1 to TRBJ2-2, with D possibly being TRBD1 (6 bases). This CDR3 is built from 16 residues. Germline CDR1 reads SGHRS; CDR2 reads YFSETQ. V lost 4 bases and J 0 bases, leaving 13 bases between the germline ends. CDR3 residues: CASSPDRTTNTGELFF. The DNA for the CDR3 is TGCGCCAGCAGCCCCGACAGGACAACGAACACCGGGGAGCTGTTTTTT. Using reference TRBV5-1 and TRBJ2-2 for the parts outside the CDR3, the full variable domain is KAGVTQTPRYLIKTRGQQVTLSCSPISGHRSVSWYQQTPGQGLQFLFEYFSETQRNKGNFPGRFSGRQFSNSRSEMNVSTLELGDSALYLCASSPDRTTNTGELFFGEGSRLTVL.

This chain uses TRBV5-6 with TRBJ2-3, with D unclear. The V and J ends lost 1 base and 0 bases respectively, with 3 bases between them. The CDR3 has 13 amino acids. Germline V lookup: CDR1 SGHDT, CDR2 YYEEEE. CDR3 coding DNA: TGTGCCAGCAGCTTGTATAGCACAGATACGCAGTATTTT. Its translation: CASSLYSTDTQYF.

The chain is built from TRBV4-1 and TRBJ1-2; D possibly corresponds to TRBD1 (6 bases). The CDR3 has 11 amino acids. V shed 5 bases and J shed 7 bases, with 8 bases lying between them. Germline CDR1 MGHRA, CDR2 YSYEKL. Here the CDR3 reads CASSTGFGYTF. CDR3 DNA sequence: TGCGCCAGCAGCACAGGGTTTGGCTACACCTTC.

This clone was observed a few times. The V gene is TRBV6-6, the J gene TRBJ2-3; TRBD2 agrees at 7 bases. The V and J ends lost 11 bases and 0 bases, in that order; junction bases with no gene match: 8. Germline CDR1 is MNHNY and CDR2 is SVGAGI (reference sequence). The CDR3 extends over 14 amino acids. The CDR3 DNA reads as TGTGCCTCCTGGGGGGGAGCTAGCACAGATACGCAGTATTTT. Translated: CASWGGASTDTQYF.

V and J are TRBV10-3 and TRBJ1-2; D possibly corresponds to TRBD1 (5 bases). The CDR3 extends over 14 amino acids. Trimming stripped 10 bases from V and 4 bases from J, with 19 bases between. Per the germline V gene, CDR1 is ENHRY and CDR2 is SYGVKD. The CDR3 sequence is CATFRPGQVYGYTF. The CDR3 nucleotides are TGTGCCACCTTCAGGCCGGGGCAGGTCTATGGCTACACCTTC.

DNA of the CDR3: TGTGCCAGTAGTATATCCCCCTCCGAGCTGACAGGCTATGGCTACACCTTC. This encodes CASSISPSELTGYGYTF. V usage is TRBV19 and J usage is TRBJ1-2; the D gene is possibly TRBD1 (6 bases). V was cut by 2 bases and J by 4 bases, with 20 bases left in between. Germline values: CDR1 LNHDA, CDR2 SQIVND (reference sequence). CDR3 length equals 17 residues.

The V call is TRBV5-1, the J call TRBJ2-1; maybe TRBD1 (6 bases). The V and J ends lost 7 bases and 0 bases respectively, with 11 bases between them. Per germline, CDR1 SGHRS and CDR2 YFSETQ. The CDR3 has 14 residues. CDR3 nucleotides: TGCGCCAGCGGAACAGGGAGCTCCTACAATGAGCAGTTCTTC. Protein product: CASGTGSSYNEQFF.

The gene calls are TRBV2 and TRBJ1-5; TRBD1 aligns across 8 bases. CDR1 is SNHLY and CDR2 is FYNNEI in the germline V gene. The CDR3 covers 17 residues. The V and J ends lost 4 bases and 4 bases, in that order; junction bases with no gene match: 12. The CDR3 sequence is CASSVPLTGVFNQPQHF. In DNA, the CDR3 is TGTGCCAGCAGTGTCCCCCTGACAGGGGTCTTTAATCAGCCCCAGCATTTT. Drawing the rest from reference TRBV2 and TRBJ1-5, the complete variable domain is EPEVTQTPSHQVTQMGQEVILRCVPISNHLYFYWYRQILGQKVEFLVSFYNNEISEKSEIFDDQFSVERPDGSNFTLKIRSTKLEDSAMYFCASSVPLTGVFNQPQHFGDGTRLSIL.

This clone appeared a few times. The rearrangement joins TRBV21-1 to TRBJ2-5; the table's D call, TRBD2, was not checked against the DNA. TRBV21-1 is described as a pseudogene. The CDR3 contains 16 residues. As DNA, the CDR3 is TGTGCCAGCAGCAAAGCCGGGACTAGCGGGGGGGAGACCCAGTACTTC. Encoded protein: CASSKAGTSGGETQYF.

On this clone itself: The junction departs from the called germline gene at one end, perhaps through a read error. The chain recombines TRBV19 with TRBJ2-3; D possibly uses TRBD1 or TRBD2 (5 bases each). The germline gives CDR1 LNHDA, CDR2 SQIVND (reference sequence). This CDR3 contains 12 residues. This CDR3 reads CASSTRGGHPSF. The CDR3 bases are TGTGCCAGTAGTACCCGGGGCGGTCATCCTTCCTTT.

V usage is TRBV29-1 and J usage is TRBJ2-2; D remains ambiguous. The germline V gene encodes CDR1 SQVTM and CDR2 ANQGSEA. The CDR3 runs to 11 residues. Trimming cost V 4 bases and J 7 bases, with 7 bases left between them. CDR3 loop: CSVGVGGELFF. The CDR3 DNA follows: TGCAGCGTTGGGGTCGGCGGGGAGCTGTTTTTT.

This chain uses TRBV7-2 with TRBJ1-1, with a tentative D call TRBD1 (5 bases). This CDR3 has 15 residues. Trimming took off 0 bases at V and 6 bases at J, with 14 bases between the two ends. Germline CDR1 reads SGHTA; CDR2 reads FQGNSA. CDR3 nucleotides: TGTGCCAGCAGCTTAGCGGGGCAGGGAAGGTCTGAAGCTTTCTTT. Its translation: CASSLAGQGRSEAFF.